A single sample is the source of the 29 T cell receptor beta chains below, sequenced in a study of T cell responses to AZD1222 COVID-19 vaccine. Only in-frame clones appear in the TCRdb table, and some are missing; sequencing was by immunoSEQ multiplex PCR. The profile shows over 120,000 clones, 92% of them singletons. The sample was peripheral blood, taken on day 0 of AZD1222 vaccination. The origin of the receptors is an adult in good health.

The chain is built from TRBV7-2 and TRBJ2-1; 9 nucleotides line up with TRBD2. Trimming at V came to 2 bases and at J to 7 bases, leaving 6 bases not matched to a gene. Germline CDR1 and CDR2: SGHTA and FQGNSA. The CDR3 has 15 amino acids. This CDR3 reads CASSLLAGIGNEQFF. The CDR3 DNA sequence: TGTGCCAGCAGCTTACTAGCGGGAATTGGGAATGAGCAGTTCTTC.

The chain joins TRBV9 to TRBJ2-7, with 9 positions matching TRBD2. Germline CDR1 reads SGDLS; CDR2 reads YYNGEE. The CDR3 runs to 17 residues. The V segment lost 4 bases and the J segment 5 bases; nucleotides outside the gene matches: 16. The CDR3 bases are TGTGCCAGCAGCCTCCAAAGCGGTAGCGGGAGAATCGACGAGCAGTACTTC. This gives the protein CASSLQSGSGRIDEQYF.

V usage is TRBV20-1 and J usage is TRBJ1-1, with a possible D match to TRBD1 (5 bases). The CDR3 is 11 residues long. Looked up from germline, CDR1 is DFQATT and CDR2 is SNEGSKA (reference sequence). The V and J ends lost 7 bases and 2 bases respectively, with 8 bases between them. The DNA for the CDR3 is TGCAGTGGGGGGAAAAACACTGAAGCTTTCTTT. Its translation is CSGGKNTEAFF.

The genes are TRBV2 and TRBJ2-7, with a tentative D call TRBD1 (7 bases). V dropped 4 bases and J dropped 2 bases, with 24 bases sitting between them. The CDR3 is 18 amino acids. Germline lookup yields CDR1 SNHLY and CDR2 FYNNEI. The CDR3 DNA is TGTGCCAGCAGTGTTCGAGGGCAGGGGGGCCCTCCAACCTACGAGCAGTACTTC. Translation: CASSVRGQGGPPTYEQYF.

The V call is TRBV28, the J call TRBJ1-5, with 8 bases fitting TRBD1. Germline loops: CDR1 MDHEN, CDR2 SYDVKM. V lost 5 bases and J lost 2; bases outside the gene matches: 2. This CDR3 has 14 residues. In nucleotides, the CDR3 is TGTGCCAGCAGTGAGGACAGGGGCAATCAGCCCCAGCATTTT. It translates to CASSEDRGNQPQHF.

The V call is TRBV18, the J call TRBJ1-1; D is perhaps TRBD1 (5 bases). Looked up from germline, CDR1 is KGHSH and CDR2 is LQKENI. CDR3 length: 18 amino acids. V was shortened by 2 bases and J by 0 bases, with 19 bases between the two germline ends. CDR3 sequence: CASSPNRQIPTMNTEAFF. In nucleotides, the CDR3 is TGTGCCAGCTCACCAAACCGACAGATCCCCACCATGAACACTGAAGCTTTCTTT.

This chain connects TRBV20-1 to TRBJ1-1; D gene ambiguous. The length of the CDR3 is 11 residues. Trimming shortened V by 3 bases and J by 9 bases, and 11 bases separated the two germline ends. In germline, CDR1 is DFQATT, CDR2 SNEGSKA (reference sequence). The CDR3 loop is CSAREGSQAFF. In DNA form, the CDR3 reads TGCAGTGCTAGGGAAGGCTCACAAGCTTTCTTT.

The chain combines TRBV5-1 with TRBJ2-7, with TRBD2 identical over 9 bases. With V trimmed by 0 bases and J by 4 bases, 5 bases remained unmatched. Germline V gene sequence: CDR1 SGHRS, CDR2 YFSETQ. The CDR3 totals 15 residues. The CDR3 sequence: CASSLGASGTYEQYF. In nucleotides, the CDR3 is TGCGCCAGCAGCTTGGGTGCTAGCGGGACTTACGAGCAGTACTTC.

This clone was counted once. This chain joins TRBV5-1 and TRBJ2-5; TRBD2 agrees at 13 bases. CDR1 is SGHRS, CDR2 YFSETQ, per germline. V dropped 2 bases and J dropped 4; count of bases not matched to a gene: 5. This CDR3 has 16 amino acids. This CDR3 is CASSFGLAGVGETQYF. DNA for the CDR3: TGCGCCAGCAGCTTCGGACTAGCGGGAGTCGGAGAGACCCAGTACTTC.

A single count supports this clone. V gene TRBV29-1 combines with J gene TRBJ2-5; the match to TRBD2 covers 15 bases. The germline CDR1 and CDR2 sequences are SQVTM and ANQGSEA. The CDR3 loop spans 18 amino acids. V was pared by 6 bases and J by 5 bases, with 16 bases of the junction left unmatched. The CDR3 region has the DNA TGCAGCGTCGGAGTCCCGGGACTAGCGGGAGGCCCACAGGAGACCCAGTACTTC. Translation: CSVGVPGLAGGPQETQYF.

This clone was seen just once. The J gene is TRBJ2-5, the V gene TRBV7-2; D gene unclear. The CDR3 has 15 amino acids. Between the trimmed V and J ends, which lost 1 base and 2 bases, there was a span of 11 bases. Germline V gene data show CDR1 as SGHTA and CDR2 as FQGNSA. The CDR3 DNA sequence: TGTGCCAGCAGCTTAGAAAGAAATCTGCAAGAGACCCAGTACTTC. Translation gives CASSLERNLQETQYF.

The chain joins TRBV28 to TRBJ2-7, with D maybe TRBD1 (6 bases). V lost 9 bases and J 5 bases, leaving 17 bases between the germline ends. The CDR3 loop spans 13 amino acids. Germline CDR1 is MDHEN and CDR2 is SYDVKM. The chain's CDR3 is CASKQGDQNEQYF. DNA for the CDR3: TGTGCCAGTAAACAGGGAGACCAGAACGAGCAGTACTTC. The full variable domain, completed using reference TRBV28 and TRBJ2-7, is DVKVTQSSRYLVKRTGEKVFLECVQDMDHENMFWYRQDPGLGLRLIYFSYDVKMKEKGDIPEGYSVSREKKERFSLILESASTNQTSMYLCASKQGDQNEQYFGPGTRLTVT.

The chain links TRBV12-3 or TRBV12-4 to TRBJ2-7, with a weak D call TRBD1 (5 bases). The CDR3 length is 12 residues. Trimming left V 6 bases short and J 4 bases short, with 10 bases between. The CDR3 sequence is CASSQQEYEQYF. The CDR3 region has the DNA TGTGCCAGCAGCCAACAGGAATACGAGCAGTACTTC.

This clone has just one count. The J gene is TRBJ2-7, the V gene TRBV11-2; 7 nucleotides align to TRBD1. Germline-derived CDR1 and CDR2 are SGHAT and FQNNGV. V lost 2 bases, J lost 0 bases, and 7 bases stayed unmatched. This CDR3 has 16 residues. The CDR3 coding sequence is TGTGCCAGCAGCTTAAGCACAGGGGCCCTCTCCTACGAGCAGTACTTC. It encodes CASSLSTGALSYEQYF.

This chain joins TRBV9 and TRBJ2-3, with D maybe TRBD2 (5 bases). The CDR3 contains 16 residues. V gave up 5 bases and J gave up 5 bases, with 21 bases separating them. The germline V gene encodes CDR1 SGDLS and CDR2 YYNGEE. The CDR3 protein is CASSVTVSLRGDTQYF. The CDR3 coding sequence is TGTGCCAGCAGTGTCACAGTGAGCCTACGGGGAGATACGCAGTATTTT.

In its sample, this clone was seen once. The DNA of the CDR3 is TGTGCCAGCAGCGTAGATTACAGTAGCGTCTACGAGCAGTACTTC. This encodes CASSVDYSSVYEQYF. The V gene is TRBV9, the J gene TRBJ2-7, with D tentatively TRBD2 (5 bases). Per germline, CDR1 SGDLS and CDR2 YYNGEE. V lost 0 bases and J lost 3, with 13 bases in between. There are 15 residues in the CDR3.

This clone is a singleton in its sample. The V and J genes are TRBV11-1 and TRBJ2-3; no clear D gene. The CDR3 sequence is 13 residues long. Between the trimmed V and J ends, which lost 5 bases and 2 bases, there was a span of 8 bases. Germline V gives CDR1 SGHAT, CDR2 FQDESV (reference sequence). The CDR3 protein is CASSAPVTDTQYF. In DNA form, the CDR3 reads TGTGCCAGCAGCGCCCCGGTCACAGATACGCAGTATTTT.

The CDR3 DNA reads TGTGCCAGCAGCCAAGTGACAGGGGGGGGCCCTAACTATGGCTACACCTTC. It encodes CASSQVTGGGPNYGYTF. The V and J genes are TRBV3-1 (or the pseudogene TRBV3-2) and TRBJ1-2, with 9 bases lining up with TRBD1. The germline gives CDR1 LGHDT, CDR2 YNNKEL (reference sequence). J gave up 0 bases and V 1 base, and 6 bases lay outside the gene matches. The CDR3 is 17 amino acids.

The chain employs TRBV18 and TRBJ1-1; TRBD1 might be the D (5 bases). V was trimmed by 5 bases and J by 1 base, leaving 14 bases between them. The length of the CDR3 is 15 residues. Germline CDR1 KGHSH, CDR2 LQKENI. CDR3 amino acids: CASSFDSWSNTEAFF. The CDR3 region has the DNA TGTGCCAGCTCATTCGACAGCTGGTCGAACACTGAAGCTTTCTTT. Together with reference TRBV18 and TRBJ1-1, the CDR3 gives the full variable domain: NAGVMQNPRHLVRRRGQEARLRCSPMKGHSHVYWYRQLPEEGLKFMVYLQKENIIDESGMPKERFSAEFPKEGPSILRIQQVVRGDSAAYFCASSFDSWSNTEAFFGQGTRLTVV.

The chain couples TRBV27 to TRBJ2-7; no reliable D call. CDR3 size: 18 residues. Germline CDR1 is MNHEY and CDR2 is SMNVEV (reference sequence). V was shortened by 2 bases and J by 0 bases, with 20 bases between the two germline ends. The DNA for the CDR3 is TGTGCCAGCAGTTTACGCCCCTATCGCTACCCGAGCTCCTACGAGCAGTACTTC. Protein: CASSLRPYRYPSSYEQYF.

This clone was seen a single time. The chain recombines TRBV6-5 with TRBJ1-1; D is perhaps TRBD1 (5 bases). The V end was cut by 2 bases, the J end by 4 bases, with 8 bases between. CDR1 MNHEY and CDR2 SVGAGI come from the germline V gene. The CDR3 has 13 amino acids. CDR3 protein: CASSYIRATEAFF. For the CDR3, the DNA is TGTGCCAGCAGTTACATCAGGGCCACTGAAGCTTTCTTT.

V gene TRBV9 combines with J gene TRBJ1-6; no reliable D call. The CDR3 runs to 13 residues. The V end lost 3 bases, the J end lost 13 bases, and 14 bases lay between the germline ends. Germline CDR1 SGDLS, CDR2 YYNGEE. The DNA of the CDR3 is TGTGCCAGCAGCGGAACCAGATCGTCGCCCCTCCACTTT. Its protein product is CASSGTRSSPLHF.

This chain links TRBV5-6 with TRBJ1-2; 7 nucleotides line up with TRBD1. The CDR3 totals 14 residues. The germline gives CDR1 SGHDT, CDR2 YYEEEE. V lost 4 bases, J lost 5 bases, and 8 bases stayed unmatched. Written as DNA, the CDR3 is TGTGCCAGCAGCCGGGACAGAGCCCCTTATGGCTACACCTTC. Its translation is CASSRDRAPYGYTF. The full variable domain, completed using reference TRBV5-6 and TRBJ1-2, is DAGVTQSPTHLIKTRGQQVTLRCSPKSGHDTVSWYQQALGQGPQFIFQYYEEEERQRGNFPDRFSGHQFPNYSSELNVNALLLGDSALYLCASSRDRAPYGYTFGSGTRLTVV.

The genes are TRBV5-6 and TRBJ1-4; D call uncertain. The CDR3 contains 13 residues. V was shortened by 4 bases and J by 3 bases, with 7 bases between the two germline ends. CDR1 and CDR2 (germline): SGHDT, YYEEEE. CDR3: CASSQKPNEKLFF. The CDR3 nucleotides are TGTGCCAGCAGCCAAAAGCCTAATGAAAAACTGTTTTTT.

V gene TRBV5-1 combines with J gene TRBJ2-5; TRBD2 aligns across 11 bases. The trim removed 1 base at V and 4 bases at J, leaving 9 bases unmatched. The length of the CDR3 is 17 residues. Germline V lookup: CDR1 SGHRS, CDR2 YFSETQ. In DNA form, the CDR3 reads TGCGCCAGCAGCTTGACTAGCGGGAGCGCCTCGGGAGAGACCCAGTACTTC. Translating gives CASSLTSGSASGETQYF.

This chain uses TRBV3-1 (or the pseudogene TRBV3-2) with TRBJ1-1, with D possibly TRBD1 on 5 matching bases. Looked up from germline, CDR1 is LGHDT and CDR2 is YNNKEL (reference sequence). With 5 bases removed from V and 2 bases from J, the gap between germline ends came to 9 bases. The CDR3 has 13 residues. The CDR3 DNA is TGTGCCAGCAGCTCCAGGGTTAACACTGAAGCTTTCTTT. Encoded protein: CASSSRVNTEAFF.

This chain links TRBV11-2 with TRBJ1-3; D uncertain. This CDR3 comprises 15 residues. CDR1 is SGHAT and CDR2 is FQNNGV in the germline V gene. The V and J ends lost 5 bases and 9 bases respectively, with 20 bases between them. DNA of the CDR3: TGTGCCAGCAGCGCATACCAGGCGGCCGGTAGCACCATATATTTT. It codes for CASSAYQAAGSTIYF.

The gene calls are TRBV18 and TRBJ2-7; D ambiguous. CDR3 length: 13 residues. The V gene's germline CDR1 is KGHSH and CDR2 LQKENI. V gave up 0 bases and J gave up 2 bases, with 5 bases separating them. CDR3 coding DNA: TGTGCCAGCTCACCACCGTCAGCCTACGAGCAGTACTTC. Amino acid sequence: CASSPPSAYEQYF.

The rearrangement joins TRBV27 to TRBJ2-7, with a weak D call TRBD2 (6 bases). V lost 5 bases, J lost 2 bases, and 10 bases lay in between. There are 13 residues in the CDR3. Germline V lookup: CDR1 MNHEY, CDR2 SMNVEV (reference sequence). The CDR3 here is CASSLGGPYEQYF. CDR3 DNA: TGTGCCAGCAGTCTGGGGGGACCCTACGAGCAGTACTTC.